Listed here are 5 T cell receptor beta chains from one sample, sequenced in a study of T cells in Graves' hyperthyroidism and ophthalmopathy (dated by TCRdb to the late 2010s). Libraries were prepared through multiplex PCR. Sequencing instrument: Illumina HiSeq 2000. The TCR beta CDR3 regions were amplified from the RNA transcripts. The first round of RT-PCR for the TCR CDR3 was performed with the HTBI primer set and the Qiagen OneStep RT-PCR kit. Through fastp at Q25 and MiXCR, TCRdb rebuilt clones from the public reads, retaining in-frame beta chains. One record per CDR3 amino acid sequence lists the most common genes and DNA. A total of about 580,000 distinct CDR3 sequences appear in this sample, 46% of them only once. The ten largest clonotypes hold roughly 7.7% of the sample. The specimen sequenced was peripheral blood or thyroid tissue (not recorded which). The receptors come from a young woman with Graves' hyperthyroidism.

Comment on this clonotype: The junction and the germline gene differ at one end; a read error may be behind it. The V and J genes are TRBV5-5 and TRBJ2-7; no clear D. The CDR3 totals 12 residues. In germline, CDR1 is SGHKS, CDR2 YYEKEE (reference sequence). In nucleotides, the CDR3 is TGCGCCAGCGTTGGAGAAGGCCACGAGCAGTACTTC. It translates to CASVGEGHEQYF.

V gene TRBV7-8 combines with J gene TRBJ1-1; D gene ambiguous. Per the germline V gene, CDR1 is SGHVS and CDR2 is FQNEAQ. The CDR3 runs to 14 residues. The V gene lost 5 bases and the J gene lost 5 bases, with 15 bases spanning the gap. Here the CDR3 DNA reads TGTGCCAGCAGCCCCGGATATAGCGGGACTGAAGCTTTCTTT. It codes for CASSPGYSGTEAFF.

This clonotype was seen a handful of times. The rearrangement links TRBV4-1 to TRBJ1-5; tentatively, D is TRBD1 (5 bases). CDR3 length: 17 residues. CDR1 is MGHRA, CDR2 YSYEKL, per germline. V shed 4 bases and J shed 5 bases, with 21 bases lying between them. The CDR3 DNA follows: TGCGCCAGCAGCCCTCTCCCAGTCGGGGCAAGTTATCAGCCCCAGCATTTT. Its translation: CASSPLPVGASYQPQHF.

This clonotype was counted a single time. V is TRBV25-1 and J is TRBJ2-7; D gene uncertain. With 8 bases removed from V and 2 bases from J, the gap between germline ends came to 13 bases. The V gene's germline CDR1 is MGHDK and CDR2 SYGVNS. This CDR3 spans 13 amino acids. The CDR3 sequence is CASLNVGTYEQYF. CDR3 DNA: TGTGCCAGCTTAAACGTGGGAACCTACGAGCAGTACTTC.

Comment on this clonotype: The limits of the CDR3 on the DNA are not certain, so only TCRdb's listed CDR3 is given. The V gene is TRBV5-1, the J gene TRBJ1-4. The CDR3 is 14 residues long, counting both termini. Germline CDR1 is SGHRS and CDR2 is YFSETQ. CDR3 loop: CASSWAGLAKNCFF.